The entry below gives a single T cell receptor (beta chain) sequence along with its context. The sample belongs to a study of blood T cell repertoires in COVID-19. Overall study context: Collection of acute and convalescent COVID-19 samples took place in the United States, Italy and Spain. PBMCs, B-cell-depleted T cells, or T cells were the source of the cDNA or gDNA that made up the material.

Original methodology: Reference gene primers were amplified, and this amplification served to estimate nucleated cell counts. Generated by immunoSEQ multiplex PCR, the TCRdb table keeps only in-frame clones and is missing some. The D gene and trimming were derived from the DNA, and the V and J assignments and clone size from that table. The data show under 55,000 clones, approximately 84% seen once. The CDR3 runs to 11 residues. Germline-derived CDR1 and CDR2 are ENHRY and SYGVKD. V was cut by 7 bases and J by 8 bases, with 8 bases left in between. The sequence was collected from a human donor in a cohort sampled during active COVID-19. The chain is built from TRBV10-3 and TRBJ1-4, with D uncertain. Source material: peripheral blood. In DNA, the CDR3 is TGTGCCATCAAGGTGGGCGAAAAACTGTTTTTT. It is translated as CAIKVGEKLFF.